The rows below give T cell receptor beta chains drawn from one sample of a study of shared clonotypes between healthy human individuals. Here immunoSEQ multiplex PCR was the method, and the copy in TCRdb shows in-frame clones only, minus some. Found here are around 2,100,000 clones, about 95% of them singletons; the top ten hold 0.95% to 1.5%. Sequences were obtained from naive CD8+ T cells sorted from blood. The receptors were gathered from a man younger than 35 in good health. Each CDR3 is given with its conserved first and last residue. D genes are given only for firm matches. Clone size is not always given. Where it is, it says once, few, many or a class for expanded clones.

V gene: TRBV7-6; J gene: TRBJ2-7; clone size: NA; D gene: TRBD2; CDR3 protein: CASSVGGGRDDPYEQYF; CDR3 DNA: TGTGCCAGCAGCGTCGGGGGGGGACGTGATGATCCCTACGAGCAGTACTTC
V gene: TRBV7-9; J gene: TRBJ2-1; clone size: NA; D gene: NA; CDR3 protein: CASSNRDAIAQFEQFF; CDR3 DNA: TGTGCCAGCAGCAACCGGGACGCAATAGCTCAATTCGAGCAGTTCTTC
V gene: TRBV29-1; J gene: TRBJ2-7; clone size: NA; D gene: NA; CDR3 protein: CSVEVGGGYEQYF; CDR3 DNA: TGCAGCGTTGAAGTCGGAGGGGGCTACGAGCAGTACTTC
V gene: TRBV4-1; J gene: TRBJ1-2; clone size: NA; D gene: TRBD1; CDR3 protein: CASSQADRGLYGYTF; CDR3 DNA: TGCGCCAGCAGCCAAGCGGACAGGGGGCTTTATGGCTACACCTTC
V gene: TRBV9; J gene: TRBJ2-6; clone size: once; D gene: NA; CDR3 protein: CASSVDTGANVLTF; CDR3 DNA: TGTGCCAGCAGCGTAGACACCGGGGCCAACGTCCTGACTTTC
V gene: TRBV7-9; J gene: TRBJ2-1; clone size: NA; D gene: NA; CDR3 protein: CASEGMWGYNEQFF; CDR3 DNA: TGTGCCAGCGAGGGAATGTGGGGTTACAATGAGCAGTTCTTC
V gene: TRBV4-1; J gene: TRBJ2-7; clone size: NA; D gene: NA; CDR3 protein: CASSQTDSSYEQYF; CDR3 DNA: TGCGCCAGCAGCCAAACCGACAGTTCCTACGAGCAGTACTTC
V gene: TRBV5-4; J gene: TRBJ2-1; clone size: few; D gene: TRBD2; CDR3 protein: CASSYGLAEYNEQFF; CDR3 DNA: TGTGCCAGCAGCTACGGACTAGCGGAGTACAATGAGCAGTTCTTC
V gene: TRBV6-1; J gene: TRBJ2-7; clone size: NA; D gene: TRBD1; CDR3 protein: CASSEGQGFSYEQYF; CDR3 DNA: TGTGCCAGCAGTGAAGGACAGGGATTCTCCTACGAGCAGTACTTC
V gene: TRBV7-6; J gene: TRBJ2-7; clone size: NA; D gene: NA; CDR3 protein: CASSLSSATYEQYF; CDR3 DNA: TGTGCCAGCAGCCTTTCTAGCGCCACCTACGAGCAGTACTTC
V gene: TRBV4-1; J gene: TRBJ1-2; clone size: NA; D gene: NA; CDR3 protein: CASSQVQNYGYTF; CDR3 DNA: TGCGCCAGCAGCCAAGTCCAGAACTATGGCTACACCTTC
V gene: TRBV19; J gene: TRBJ1-1; clone size: NA; D gene: NA; CDR3 protein: CASTPGATDTEAFF; CDR3 DNA: TGTGCCAGTACTCCAGGAGCGACGGACACTGAAGCTTTCTTT
V gene: TRBV15; J gene: TRBJ1-1; clone size: NA; D gene: NA; CDR3 protein: CATSRGVDTEAFF; CDR3 DNA: TGTGCCACCAGCAGAGGGGTGGACACTGAAGCTTTCTTT
V gene: TRBV21-1; J gene: TRBJ1-2; clone size: NA; D gene: NA; CDR3 protein: CASSGPGGADYGYTF; CDR3 DNA: TGTGCCAGCAGCGGACCAGGGGGCGCGGACTATGGCTACACCTTC
V gene: TRBV13; J gene: TRBJ2-7; clone size: NA; D gene: NA; CDR3 protein: CASSDQGDQYF; CDR3 DNA: TGTGCCAGCAGCGACCAGGGTGATCAGTACTTC
V gene: TRBV7-9; J gene: TRBJ2-1; clone size: NA; D gene: NA; CDR3 protein: CASSLRGNNEQFF; CDR3 DNA: TGTGCCAGCAGTTTGAGAGGTAACAATGAGCAGTTCTTC
V gene: TRBV13; J gene: TRBJ1-5; clone size: NA; D gene: NA; CDR3 protein: CASSLGRGSVQPQHF; CDR3 DNA: TGTGCCAGCAGCTTAGGCCGGGGGTCGGTTCAGCCCCAGCATTTT
V gene: TRBV11-2; J gene: TRBJ2-5; clone size: NA; D gene: NA; CDR3 protein: CASSLDPEGTQYF; CDR3 DNA: TGTGCCAGCAGCTTAGATCCTGAGGGTACCCAGTACTTC
V gene: TRBV10-2; J gene: TRBJ1-6; clone size: NA; D gene: NA; CDR3 protein: CASSEELSYNSPLHF; CDR3 DNA: TGCGCCAGCAGTGAAGAGCTCAGCTATAATTCACCCCTCCACTTT
V gene: TRBV7-8; J gene: TRBJ2-2; clone size: once; D gene: TRBD2; CDR3 protein: CASSPTIGGGPNTGELFF; CDR3 DNA: TGTGCCAGCAGCCCAACTATTGGGGGAGGGCCGAACACCGGGGAGCTGTTTTTT
V gene: TRBV21-1; J gene: TRBJ1-1; clone size: NA; D gene: NA; CDR3 protein: CASSGTGLNTEAFF; CDR3 DNA: TGTGCCAGCAGCGGCACGGGATTGAACACTGAAGCTTTCTTT
V gene: TRBV28; J gene: TRBJ2-3; clone size: NA; D gene: TRBD2; CDR3 protein: CASGISGGTTDTQYF; CDR3 DNA: TGTGCCAGCGGAATCAGCGGGGGGACCACAGATACGCAGTATTTT
V gene: TRBV11-2; J gene: TRBJ2-1; clone size: NA; D gene: TRBD2; CDR3 protein: CASGSGGSSYNEQFF; CDR3 DNA: TGTGCCTCTGGGAGCGGGGGGAGCTCCTACAATGAGCAGTTCTTC
V gene: TRBV19; J gene: TRBJ1-6; clone size: NA; D gene: TRBD1; CDR3 protein: CASSLPLRQGDSPLHF; CDR3 DNA: TGTGCCAGTAGTTTACCCCTAAGACAGGGGGACTCACCCCTCCACTTT
V gene: TRBV7-2; J gene: TRBJ2-1; clone size: NA; D gene: TRBD1; CDR3 protein: CASSLGGPGYNEQFF; CDR3 DNA: TGTGCCAGCAGCCTAGGGGGCCCCGGATACAATGAGCAGTTCTTC
V gene: TRBV11-2; J gene: TRBJ1-6; clone size: NA; D gene: TRBD1; CDR3 protein: CASSYTGGPNSPLHF; CDR3 DNA: TGTGCCAGCAGCTATACAGGGGGCCCTAATTCACCCCTCCACTTT
V gene: TRBV27; J gene: TRBJ2-1; clone size: NA; D gene: TRBD2; CDR3 protein: CASSPIAGVGNEQFF; CDR3 DNA: TGTGCCAGCAGCCCAATAGCGGGAGTAGGCAATGAGCAGTTCTTC
V gene: TRBV30; J gene: TRBJ2-7; clone size: NA; D gene: TRBD2; CDR3 protein: CAWSWREGLYEQYF; CDR3 DNA: TGTGCCTGGAGTTGGCGGGAGGGCCTCTACGAGCAGTACTTC
V gene: TRBV9; J gene: TRBJ1-4; clone size: NA; D gene: NA; CDR3 protein: CASSVGGSNEKLFF; CDR3 DNA: TGTGCCAGCAGCGTAGGAGGGTCTAATGAAAAACTGTTTTTT
V gene: TRBV5-4; J gene: TRBJ2-5; clone size: NA; D gene: NA; CDR3 protein: CASSLVEIQETQYF; CDR3 DNA: TGTGCCAGCAGCTTGGTGGAGATTCAAGAGACCCAGTACTTC
V gene: TRBV10-2; J gene: TRBJ1-5; clone size: NA; D gene: NA; CDR3 protein: CASSEGNQPQHF; CDR3 DNA: TGCGCCAGCAGTGAGGGGAATCAGCCCCAGCATTTT
V gene: TRBV9; J gene: TRBJ1-1; clone size: NA; D gene: TRBD1; CDR3 protein: CASSVDRDRANTEAFF; CDR3 DNA: TGTGCCAGCAGCGTAGATCGGGACAGGGCGAACACTGAAGCTTTCTTT
V gene: TRBV27; J gene: TRBJ1-2; clone size: NA; D gene: TRBD1; CDR3 protein: CASSSTGGYGYTF; CDR3 DNA: TGTGCCAGCAGCTCCACAGGGGGCTATGGCTACACCTTC
V gene: TRBV28; J gene: TRBJ1-1; clone size: NA; D gene: NA; CDR3 protein: CASSLEGGTEAFF; CDR3 DNA: TGTGCCAGCAGTTTGGAGGGAGGCACTGAAGCTTTCTTT
V gene: TRBV27; J gene: TRBJ1-4; clone size: NA; D gene: NA; CDR3 protein: CASSYQGPPQEKLFF; CDR3 DNA: TGTGCCAGCAGTTACCAGGGACCCCCTCAGGAAAAACTGTTTTTT
V gene: TRBV25-1; J gene: TRBJ2-7; clone size: NA; D gene: NA; CDR3 protein: CASSGSGNEQYF; CDR3 DNA: TGTGCCAGCAGCGGGAGTGGGAACGAGCAGTACTTC
V gene: TRBV27; J gene: TRBJ2-7; clone size: NA; D gene: TRBD1; CDR3 protein: CASSASTGQVSYEQYF; CDR3 DNA: TGTGCCAGCAGTGCGTCCACGGGACAGGTCTCCTACGAGCAGTACTTC
V gene: TRBV27; J gene: TRBJ2-7; clone size: NA; D gene: NA; CDR3 protein: CASTALPGISYEQYF; CDR3 DNA: TGTGCCAGCACCGCGCTTCCGGGAATTTCCTACGAGCAGTACTTC
V gene: TRBV5-4; J gene: TRBJ2-1; clone size: NA; D gene: NA; CDR3 protein: CASSFSGADNEQFF; CDR3 DNA: TGTGCCAGCAGCTTTAGTGGCGCCGACAATGAGCAGTTCTTC
V gene: TRBV14; J gene: TRBJ2-1; clone size: NA; D gene: NA; CDR3 protein: CASSRSDEQFF; CDR3 DNA: TGTGCCAGCAGCCGGTCGGATGAGCAGTTCTTC
V gene: TRBV28; J gene: TRBJ1-6; clone size: NA; D gene: NA; CDR3 protein: CASSFLQGNSPLHF; CDR3 DNA: TGTGCCAGCAGTTTTTTACAGGGAAATTCACCCCTCCACTTT
V gene: TRBV9; J gene: TRBJ1-1; clone size: NA; D gene: TRBD1; CDR3 protein: CASSADTGGTEAFF; CDR3 DNA: TGTGCCAGCAGCGCCGATACAGGGGGCACTGAAGCTTTCTTT
V gene: TRBV4-1; J gene: TRBJ2-1; clone size: NA; D gene: TRBD1; CDR3 protein: CASSFWTGAYNEQFF; CDR3 DNA: TGCGCCAGCAGCTTCTGGACAGGGGCCTACAATGAGCAGTTCTTC
V gene: TRBV4-3; J gene: TRBJ2-1; clone size: NA; D gene: NA; CDR3 protein: CASSQGSGRQFF; CDR3 DNA: TGCGCCAGCAGCCAAGGTTCGGGACGGCAGTTCTTC
V gene: TRBV27; J gene: TRBJ1-1; clone size: NA; D gene: NA; CDR3 protein: CASSLVRMNTEAFF; CDR3 DNA: TGTGCCAGCAGTCTGGTCCGCATGAACACTGAAGCTTTCTTT
V gene: TRBV27; J gene: TRBJ1-1; clone size: NA; D gene: NA; CDR3 protein: CASSLRSNTEAFF; CDR3 DNA: TGTGCCAGCAGTTTAAGATCGAACACTGAAGCTTTCTTT
V gene: TRBV4-1; J gene: TRBJ2-7; clone size: NA; D gene: NA; CDR3 protein: CASSPSGFSYEQYF; CDR3 DNA: TGCGCCAGCAGCCCGTCTGGATTCTCCTACGAGCAGTACTTC
V gene: TRBV15; J gene: TRBJ2-2; clone size: NA; D gene: NA; CDR3 protein: CATTGRPGELFF; CDR3 DNA: TGTGCCACCACAGGGAGACCCGGGGAGCTGTTTTTT
V gene: TRBV7-9; J gene: TRBJ2-7; clone size: NA; D gene: NA; CDR3 protein: CASSSPVAHQYF; CDR3 DNA: TGTGCCAGCAGCTCCCCTGTTGCACACCAGTACTTC
V gene: TRBV9; J gene: TRBJ2-2; clone size: NA; D gene: NA; CDR3 protein: CASSLGPSNTGELFF; CDR3 DNA: TGTGCCAGCAGCCTTGGACCTTCGAACACCGGGGAGCTGTTTTTT
V gene: TRBV7-9; J gene: TRBJ1-2; clone size: NA; D gene: NA; CDR3 protein: CASSLVPGYYGYTF; CDR3 DNA: TGTGCCAGCAGCTTAGTCCCAGGCTACTATGGCTACACCTTC
V gene: TRBV7-9; J gene: TRBJ2-5; clone size: NA; D gene: NA; CDR3 protein: CASGWSGAGQETQYF; CDR3 DNA: TGTGCCAGCGGGTGGTCAGGGGCCGGCCAAGAGACCCAGTACTTC
V gene: TRBV6-5; J gene: TRBJ1-2; clone size: NA; D gene: NA; CDR3 protein: CASSYETQGNYGYTF; CDR3 DNA: TGTGCCAGCAGTTACGAAACCCAGGGGAACTATGGCTACACCTTC
V gene: TRBV13; J gene: TRBJ1-1; clone size: NA; D gene: NA; CDR3 protein: CASSLGRAPGTEAFF; CDR3 DNA: TGTGCCAGCAGCTTAGGCAGGGCCCCCGGGACTGAAGCTTTCTTT
V gene: TRBV5-6; J gene: TRBJ2-7; clone size: NA; D gene: NA; CDR3 protein: CASSLGDTAYEQYF; CDR3 DNA: TGTGCCAGCAGCTTGGGGGACACAGCCTACGAGCAGTACTTC